A single sample gave rise to the 27 T cell receptor beta chains below, sequenced in a study of cytomegalovirus exposure and HLA in healthy donors. The PCR used 60 Vbeta and 13 Jbeta primers. The method was immunoSEQ multiplex PCR; TCRdb's version includes in-frame clones alone and lacks a portion of them. This table has about 97,000 clones, approximately 80% appearing once. Material: PBMCs. All receptors come from a male donor in good health and CMV-seropositive.

A remark on this clone: A junction boundary mismatches the germline segment, possibly from a read error. The chain couples TRBV6-5 to TRBJ1-4; TRBD1 matches at 9 bases. Germline V gene sequence: CDR1 MNHEY, CDR2 SVGAGI. This CDR3 comprises 14 residues. CDR3 sequence: CASSPTGGNEELFF. For the CDR3, the DNA is TGTGCCAGCAGTCCGACAGGGGGAAATGAAGAACTGTTTTTT.

In its sample, this clone was seen a few times. This chain joins TRBV10-2 and TRBJ1-1, with D maybe TRBD1 (5 bases). Germline V gene lookup returns CDR1 WSHSY and CDR2 SAAADI. Trimming left V 4 bases short and J 6 bases short, with 15 bases between. CDR3 length equals 14 residues. The CDR3 sequence is CASSVGRAVAEAFF. CDR3 coding DNA: TGCGCCAGCAGTGTGGGCAGGGCGGTTGCTGAAGCTTTCTTT.

The rearrangement links TRBV6-5 to TRBJ1-2; 9 bases align to TRBD1. The CDR3 sequence is 15 residues long. Germline CDR1 MNHEY, CDR2 SVGAGI. The junction had 9 bases not matched to a gene; V was cut back by 5 bases and J by 5 bases. The CDR3 DNA reads as TGTGCCAGCAGTCCGGGACAGGGAATATCTTATGGCTACACCTTC. It is translated as CASSPGQGISYGYTF.

The rearrangement joins TRBV5-1 to TRBJ2-5; TRBD2 might be the D (6 bases). This CDR3 is built from 14 residues. Germline values: CDR1 SGHRS, CDR2 YFSETQ. Trimming removed 4 bases at V and 4 bases at J, with 14 bases between. The CDR3 nucleotides read TGCGCCAGCAGCGCAACCTGGGGGGTAGAGACCCAGTACTTC. It is translated as CASSATWGVETQYF.

The V call is TRBV5-4, the J call TRBJ1-2; the match to TRBD1 covers 11 bases. Germline assignment: CDR1 SGHNT and CDR2 YYREEE (reference sequence). The junction had 13 bases not matched to a gene; V was cut back by 4 bases and J by 8 bases. There are 16 residues in the CDR3. The chain's CDR3 is CASSAMKGQGAEGYTF. Here the CDR3 DNA reads TGTGCCAGCAGCGCGATGAAAGGACAGGGGGCGGAAGGCTACACCTTC.

The chain joins TRBV19 to TRBJ1-5; D is undetermined. Deletions cut 3 bases from V and 5 bases from J, with 11 bases between. Per germline, CDR1 LNHDA and CDR2 SQIVND (reference sequence). The CDR3 length is 14 residues. The chain's CDR3 is CASSIGPAYQPQHF. CDR3 coding DNA: TGTGCCAGTAGTATTGGGCCGGCTTATCAGCCCCAGCATTTT.

The rearrangement joins TRBV6-1 to TRBJ1-1, with D unclear. The CDR3 is 13 residues long. Germline-derived CDR1 and CDR2 are MNHNS and SASEGT. Trimming pared 4 bases from V and 1 base from J, leaving 7 bases between. Here the CDR3 reads CASSVLRNTEAFF. CDR3 nucleotide sequence: TGTGCCAGCAGTGTCCTCAGGAACACTGAAGCTTTCTTT.

The chain couples TRBV10-3 to TRBJ2-7, with 7 bases that match TRBD2. In germline, CDR1 is ENHRY, CDR2 SYGVKD. The V gene end was trimmed by 6 bases and the J gene end by 4 bases; junction bases not matched to a gene: 6. The CDR3 extends over 13 amino acids. The DNA of the CDR3 is TGTGCCATCAGGGCGGGGGAACGGTACGAGCAGTACTTC. Its translation is CAIRAGERYEQYF.

V usage is TRBV14 and J usage is TRBJ1-5; 7 nucleotides match TRBD1. J lost 3 bases, V lost 6 bases, and 23 bases had no gene match. The V gene's germline CDR1 is SGHDN and CDR2 FVKESK. The CDR3 spans 20 residues. The CDR3 here is CASSREECDRELGPNQPQHF. The CDR3 DNA reads TGTGCCAGCAGTCGAGAAGAGTGTGACAGGGAATTGGGGCCCAATCAGCCCCAGCATTTT.

This chain uses TRBV6-5 with TRBJ1-1; no definite D call. This CDR3 region has 15 residues. V gave up 6 bases and J gave up 4 bases, with 18 bases separating them. Germline-derived CDR1 and CDR2 are MNHEY and SVGAGI. This CDR3 reads CASSPLARVATEAFF. As DNA, the CDR3 is TGTGCCAGCAGCCCCTTGGCGCGGGTGGCCACTGAAGCTTTCTTT.

This chain connects TRBV6-1 to TRBJ1-3; D is unresolved. The CDR3 extends over 11 amino acids. Germline V gives CDR1 MNHNS, CDR2 SASEGT. Trimming shortened V by 2 bases and J by 11 bases, and 7 bases separated the two germline ends. As DNA, the CDR3 is TGTGCCAGCAGTGAACTCGGGTCCATATATTTT. This gives the protein CASSELGSIYF.

V usage is TRBV7-3 and J usage is TRBJ2-3; 14 bases align to TRBD2. The CDR3 loop spans 17 amino acids. V shed 2 bases, J shed 6 bases, and the junction held 7 bases outside the gene matches. CDR1 SGHTA and CDR2 FQGTGA come from the germline V gene. The CDR3 protein is CASSLSRLAGGRDTQYF. CDR3 in DNA: TGTGCCAGCAGCTTATCGCGACTAGCGGGGGGGCGGGATACGCAGTATTTT.

The chain employs TRBV19 and TRBJ2-5; D may be TRBD2 (6 bases). Trimming pared 1 base from V and 4 bases from J, leaving 13 bases between. The CDR3 spans 15 residues. CDR1 is LNHDA, CDR2 SQIVND, per germline (reference sequence). CDR3 sequence: CASSIAGGESETQYF. CDR3 nucleotides: TGTGCCAGTAGTATAGCCGGAGGGGAGTCAGAGACCCAGTACTTC.

The chain employs TRBV2 and TRBJ1-5; the match to TRBD1 covers 7 bases. The CDR3 length is 14 residues. Germline V gene lookup returns CDR1 SNHLY and CDR2 FYNNEI. The junction had 5 bases not matched to a gene; V was cut back by 5 bases and J by 4 bases. The CDR3 DNA reads as TGTGCCAGCAGTCGGGACAGCAAGAATCAGCCCCAGCATTTT. Encoded protein: CASSRDSKNQPQHF.

V and J are TRBV2 and TRBJ1-2, with D tentatively TRBD1 (6 bases). The germline gives CDR1 SNHLY, CDR2 FYNNEI. The V gene lost 6 bases and the J gene lost 8 bases, with 16 bases spanning the gap. CDR3 length: 13 amino acids. The DNA for the CDR3 is TGTGCCAGCAGCCCTAGGGGGATGGGGGGCTACACCTTC. Translated: CASSPRGMGGYTF.

This clone is a singleton in its sample. The chain has TRBV9 and TRBJ1-2; no clear D. Germline loops: CDR1 SGDLS, CDR2 YYNGEE. This CDR3 is built from 16 residues. Trimming stripped 4 bases from V and 8 bases from J, with 24 bases between. In DNA, the CDR3 is TGTGCCAGCAGCCCCTTGCGAGGTACCTCCTTGAGGGGCTACACCTTC. Its protein product is CASSPLRGTSLRGYTF.

V is TRBV7-9 and J is TRBJ1-3, with D unresolved. Germline V gene lookup returns CDR1 SEHNR and CDR2 FQNEAQ (reference sequence). There are 13 residues in the CDR3. V lost 4 bases to trimming and J lost 2 bases, with 6 bases between them. CDR3 DNA sequence: TGTGCCAGCAGCTCAGACACTGGAAACACCATATATTTT. This encodes CASSSDTGNTIYF. Looking up the rest from reference TRBV7-9 and TRBJ1-3 gives the full variable domain: DTGVSQNPRHKITKRGQNVTFRCDPISEHNRLYWYRQTLGQGPEFLTYFQNEAQLEKSRLLSDRFSAERPKGSFSTLEIQRTEQGDSAMYLCASSSDTGNTIYFGEGSWLTVV.

The rearrangement uses TRBV5-6 and TRBJ2-2; D is perhaps TRBD1 (6 bases). Trimming shortened V by 0 bases and J by 7 bases, and 10 bases separated the two germline ends. CDR3 size: 14 residues. CDR1 and CDR2 from the germline V gene are SGHDT and YYEEEE. CDR3 region: CASSLGQGIGELFF. The CDR3 DNA reads as TGTGCCAGCAGCTTGGGGCAGGGGATCGGGGAGCTGTTTTTT.

V is TRBV18 and J is TRBJ1-6; 8 bases align to TRBD1. CDR3 length: 15 residues. In germline, CDR1 is KGHSH, CDR2 LQKENI. V was clipped by 5 bases and J by 6 bases; unmatched bases: 6. The DNA for the CDR3 is TGTGCCAGCTCAAGCGGGACAGGACCTAATTCACCCCTCCACTTT. Its translation is CASSSGTGPNSPLHF.

The rearrangement uses TRBV5-8 and TRBJ1-1; TRBD1 agrees at 7 bases. Trimming at V came to 7 bases and at J to 0 bases, leaving 3 bases not matched to a gene. This CDR3 spans 13 amino acids. Germline V gene sequence: CDR1 SGHTS, CDR2 YDEGEE. CDR3 sequence: CASGGTVNTEAFF. The CDR3 DNA follows: TGTGCCAGCGGGGGGACAGTGAACACTGAAGCTTTCTTT.

This chain uses TRBV7-9 with TRBJ1-2; D is ambiguous. The V gene lost 4 bases and the J gene lost 7 bases, with 10 bases spanning the gap. CDR1 SEHNR and CDR2 FQNEAQ come from the germline V gene (reference sequence). The CDR3 runs to 12 residues. The CDR3 spells CASSSDLGGYTF. The CDR3, as DNA: TGTGCCAGCAGCTCCGACTTGGGTGGCTACACCTTC.

The chain links TRBV19 to TRBJ1-3, with D perhaps matching TRBD1 (5 bases). Trimming removed 5 bases from V and 2 bases from J, with 13 bases in between. CDR1 is LNHDA and CDR2 is SQIVND in the germline V gene (reference sequence). This CDR3 comprises 15 residues. The CDR3 nucleotides are TGTGCCAGTAGTGTCCTCGGGGGTCCTGGAAACACCATATATTTT. This codes for CASSVLGGPGNTIYF.

This clone was counted only a few times. The rearrangement links TRBV20-1 to TRBJ1-1; D ambiguous. The CDR3 spans 11 residues. Germline V lookup: CDR1 DFQATT, CDR2 SNEGSKA (reference sequence). CDR3 coding DNA: TGCAGCCCGGTAATGAACACTGAAGCTTTCTTT. This gives the protein CSPVMNTEAFF.

The chain combines TRBV5-6 with TRBJ1-6, with D unclear. This CDR3 has 13 amino acids. V lost 7 bases to trimming and J lost 7 bases, with 12 bases between them. Per germline, CDR1 SGHDT and CDR2 YYEEEE. In DNA form, the CDR3 reads TGTGCCAGCGGATGGGGAGTCAATTCACCCCTCCACTTT. This translates into CASGWGVNSPLHF.

The chain uses TRBV27 and TRBJ1-1; 7 bases are shared with TRBD1. The CDR3 length is 14 residues. Germline-derived CDR1 and CDR2 are MNHEY and SMNVEV (reference sequence). The V segment lost 6 bases and the J segment 0 bases; nucleotides outside the gene matches: 4. The DNA for the CDR3 is TGTGCCAGCAGAAAGGGACAGCTGAACACTGAAGCTTTCTTT. It codes for CASRKGQLNTEAFF.

This chain links TRBV11-3 with TRBJ2-6, with D hard to call. Trimming took 3 bases from V and 1 from J, leaving 4 bases between them. The CDR3 is 14 amino acids. The germline gives CDR1 SGHNT, CDR2 YENEEA. CDR3 sequence: CASSFNSGANVLTF. For the CDR3, the DNA is TGTGCCAGCAGCTTTAATTCTGGGGCCAACGTCCTGACTTTC.

The rearrangement joins TRBV2 to TRBJ1-2; D is perhaps TRBD1 (6 bases). Germline CDR1 is SNHLY and CDR2 is FYNNEI. CDR3 length: 14 residues. V was pared by 4 bases and J by 4 bases, with 13 bases between. CDR3 coding DNA: TGTGCCAGCAGTGCTGGGCAGGGGAGCTATGGCTACACCTTC. As protein: CASSAGQGSYGYTF.